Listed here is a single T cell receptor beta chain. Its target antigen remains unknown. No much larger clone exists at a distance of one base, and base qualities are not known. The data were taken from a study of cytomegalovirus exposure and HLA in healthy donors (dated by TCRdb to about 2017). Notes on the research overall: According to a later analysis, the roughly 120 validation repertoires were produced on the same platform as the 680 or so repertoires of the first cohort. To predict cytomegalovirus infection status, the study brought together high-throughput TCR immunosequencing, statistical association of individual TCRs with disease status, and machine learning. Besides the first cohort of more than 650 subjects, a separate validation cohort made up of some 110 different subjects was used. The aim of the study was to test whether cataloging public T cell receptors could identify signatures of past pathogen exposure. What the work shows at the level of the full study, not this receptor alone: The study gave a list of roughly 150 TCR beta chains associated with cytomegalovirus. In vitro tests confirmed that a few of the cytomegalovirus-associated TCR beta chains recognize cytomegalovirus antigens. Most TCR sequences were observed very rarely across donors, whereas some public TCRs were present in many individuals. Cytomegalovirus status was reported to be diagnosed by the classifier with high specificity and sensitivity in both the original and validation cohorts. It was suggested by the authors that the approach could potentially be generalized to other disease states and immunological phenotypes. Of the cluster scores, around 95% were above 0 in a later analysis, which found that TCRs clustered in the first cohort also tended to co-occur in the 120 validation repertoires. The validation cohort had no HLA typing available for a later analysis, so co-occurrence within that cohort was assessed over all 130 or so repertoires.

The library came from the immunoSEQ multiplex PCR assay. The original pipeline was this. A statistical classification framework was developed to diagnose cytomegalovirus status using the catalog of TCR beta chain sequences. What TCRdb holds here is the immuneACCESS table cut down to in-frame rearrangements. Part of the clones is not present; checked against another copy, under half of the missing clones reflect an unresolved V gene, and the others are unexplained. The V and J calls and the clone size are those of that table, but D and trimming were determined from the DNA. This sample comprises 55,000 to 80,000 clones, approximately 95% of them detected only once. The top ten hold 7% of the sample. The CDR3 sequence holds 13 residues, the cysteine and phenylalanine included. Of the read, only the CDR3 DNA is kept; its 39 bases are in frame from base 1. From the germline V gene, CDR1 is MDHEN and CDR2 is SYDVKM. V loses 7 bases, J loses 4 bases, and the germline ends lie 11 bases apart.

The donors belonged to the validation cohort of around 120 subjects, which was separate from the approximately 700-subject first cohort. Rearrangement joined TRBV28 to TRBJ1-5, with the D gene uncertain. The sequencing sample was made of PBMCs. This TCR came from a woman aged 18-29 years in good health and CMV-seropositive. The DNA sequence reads TGTGCCAGCACCGAGCCGAGGAATCAGCCCCAGCATTTT. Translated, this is CASTEPRNQPQHF.